This entry concerns a single T cell receptor beta chain. These data come from a study of blood T cell repertoires in COVID-19. The wider study: The study drew acute and convalescent COVID-19 samples from the United States, Italy and Spain. PBMCs, B-cell-depleted T cells, or T cells were the source of the cDNA or gDNA that made up the material.

Clones were sequenced by immunoSEQ multiplex PCR, and TCRdb holds only the in-frame ones, with some missing. This sample yields 300,000 to 400,000 clones, of which about 85% are seen a single time; around 1.9% belongs to the top ten. CDR1 and CDR2 (germline): LNHDA, SQIVND (reference sequence). Trimming cost V 4 bases and J 0 bases, with 10 bases left between them. This CDR3 is 14 amino acids long. Study members were between about 18 and 95 years old and lived in some 22 US regions. Participants' reported clinical history set cohort assignment. The chain has TRBV19 and TRBJ2-7, with D possibly matching TRBD2 (6 bases). Sequenced material: PBMCs or T cells enriched from blood (not recorded which). The receptor comes from a woman aged 30 to 39 who had been exposed to COVID-19. CDR3 sequence (DNA): TGTGCCAGTAGTACGGGACTCGGCTCCTACGAGCAGTACTTC. Residues: CASSTGLGSYEQYF.